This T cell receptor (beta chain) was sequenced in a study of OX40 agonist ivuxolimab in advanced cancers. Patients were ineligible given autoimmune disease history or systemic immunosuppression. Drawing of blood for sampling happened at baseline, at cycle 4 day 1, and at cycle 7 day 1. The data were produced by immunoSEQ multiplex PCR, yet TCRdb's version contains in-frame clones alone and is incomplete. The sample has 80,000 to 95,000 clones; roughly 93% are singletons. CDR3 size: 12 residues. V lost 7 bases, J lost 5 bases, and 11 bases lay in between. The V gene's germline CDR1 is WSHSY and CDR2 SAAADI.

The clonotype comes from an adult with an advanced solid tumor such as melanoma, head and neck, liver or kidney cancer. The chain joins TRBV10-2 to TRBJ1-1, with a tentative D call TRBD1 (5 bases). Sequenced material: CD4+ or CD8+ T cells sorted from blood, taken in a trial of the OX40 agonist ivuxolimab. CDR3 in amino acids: CASTNAGTEAFF. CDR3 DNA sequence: TGCGCCAGCACCAATGCAGGGACTGAAGCTTTCTTT.